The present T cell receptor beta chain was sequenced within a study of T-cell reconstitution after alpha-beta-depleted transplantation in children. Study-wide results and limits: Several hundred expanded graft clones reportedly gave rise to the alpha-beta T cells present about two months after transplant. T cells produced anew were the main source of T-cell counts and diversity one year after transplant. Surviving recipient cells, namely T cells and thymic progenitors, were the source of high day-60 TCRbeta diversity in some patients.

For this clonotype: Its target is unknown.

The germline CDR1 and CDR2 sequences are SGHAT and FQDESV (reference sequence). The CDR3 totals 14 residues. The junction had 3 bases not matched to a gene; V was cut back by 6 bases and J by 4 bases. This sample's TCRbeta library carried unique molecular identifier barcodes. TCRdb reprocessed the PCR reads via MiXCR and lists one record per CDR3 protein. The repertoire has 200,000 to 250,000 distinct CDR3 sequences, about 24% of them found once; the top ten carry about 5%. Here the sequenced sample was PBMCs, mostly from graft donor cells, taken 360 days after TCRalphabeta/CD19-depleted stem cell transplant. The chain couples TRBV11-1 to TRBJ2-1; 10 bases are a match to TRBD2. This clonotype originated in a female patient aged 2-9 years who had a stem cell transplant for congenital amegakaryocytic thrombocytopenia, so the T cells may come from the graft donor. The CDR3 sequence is CASSGLADYNEQFF. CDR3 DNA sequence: TGTGCCAGCAGTGGACTAGCGGATTACAATGAGCAGTTCTTC. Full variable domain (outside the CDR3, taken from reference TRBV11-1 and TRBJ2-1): EAEVAQSPRYKITEKSQAVAFWCDPISGHATLYWYRQILGQGPELLVQFQDESVVDDSQLPKDRFSAERLKGVDSTLKIQPAELGDSAMYLCASSGLADYNEQFFGPGTRLTVL.